This TCR beta chain was sequenced in a study of spatial heterogeneity in lung cancer. Study-wide results and limits: Ubiquitous expanded TCR counts tracked ubiquitous nonsynonymous mutations; regional expanded TCR counts tracked regional nonsynonymous mutations. Expanded alpha and beta TCR counts within tumors tracked tumor mutation counts.

TCRdb ran MiXCR on the 5' RACE reads and lists one entry per CDR3 protein. The sample holds some 3,100 distinct CDR3 sequences; about 12% are singletons and the top ten take roughly 8.3%. Time point given: sample taken at primary tumor resection. The CDR3 consists of 15 residues. Germline V lookup: CDR1 MGHDK, CDR2 SYGVNS. The V end lost 5 bases, the J end lost 6 bases, and 17 bases lay between the germline ends. A note on this clonotype: Its antigen is not identified.

This receptor was taken from a male donor with early-stage non-small cell lung cancer. The chain uses TRBV25-1 and TRBJ2-1; no reliable D call. The specimen comprised lung tumor tissue, sampled at surgery. CDR3 nucleotides: TGTGCCAGCAGTCCCCCTATGACGGATCTCAATGAGCAGTTCTTC. This codes for CASSPPMTDLNEQFF.